The source of this TCR beta chain is a study of CD8 T cells in ankylosing spondylitis. MiXCR was run by TCRdb on the 5' RACE reads, yielding one entry per CDR3 protein. The table records about 460,000 distinct CDR3 sequences, 5.3% of them present only once. The table lists this clonotype with many counts. Its antigen is unknown. General study findings and limits: There was a TCR beta motif, made of eight highly homologous variants, that appeared characteristic of ankylosing spondylitis blood.

The clonotype was recovered from a male donor with ankylosing spondylitis. The specimen sequenced was blood, either unsorted or a sorted T cell fraction (not recorded which).

CDR3 region: CSARDRVNEKLFF. The CDR3 DNA reads as TGCAGTGCCCGGGACAGGGTGAATGAAAAACTGTTTTTT. The V call is TRBV20-1, the J call TRBJ1-4; the match to TRBD1 covers 9 bases. The germline V gene encodes CDR1 DFQATT and CDR2 SNEGSKA (reference sequence). V dropped 6 bases and J dropped 5; count of bases not matched to a gene: 4. The CDR3 sequence is 13 residues long.